The rows below give T cell receptor beta chains drawn from one sample of a study of blood T cell repertoires in COVID-19. Clones were sequenced by immunoSEQ multiplex PCR, and TCRdb holds only the in-frame ones, with some missing. The repertoire has more than 250,000 clones, around 84% of them found once; the top ten carry about 9.4%. Specimen: PBMCs or T cells enriched from blood (not recorded which). The receptors stem from a woman in her late teens or twenties who had recovered from COVID-19. Each CDR3 is given with its conserved first and last residue. The D gene is left open where the match is weak. The size of a clone is reported for some rows only, either as once, few or many, or as a class for expanded clones.

TRBV4-1,-,TRBJ1-2,TRBD1,CASSQPGQRNYGYTF,TGCGCCAGCAGCCAACCGGGACAGAGGAACTATGGCTACACCTTC
TRBV10-3,-,TRBJ2-1,TRBD2,CALSVSGRDREQFF,TGTGCCTTGTCAGTTAGCGGGAGGGATAGAGAGCAGTTCTTC
TRBV2,-,TRBJ1-3,-,CASSGQQSAGNTIYF,TGTGCCAGCAGTGGCCAACAGTCCGCTGGAAACACCATATATTTT
TRBV10-3,-,TRBJ1-1,-,CAISERGFDTEAFF,TGTGCCATCAGTGAACGGGGTTTCGACACTGAAGCTTTCTTT
TRBV6-5,-,TRBJ2-3,-,CASRETDTQYF,TGTGCCAGCAGGGAGACAGATACGCAGTATTTT
TRBV3-1/TRBV3-2,-,TRBJ2-7,-,CASSQLSYEQYF,TGTGCCAGCAGCCAACTTTCCTACGAGCAGTACTTC
TRBV30,-,TRBJ1-2,-,CAWSFAGLMLSYGYTF,TGTGCCTGGAGTTTTGCAGGGCTTATGTTGTCCTATGGCTACACCTTC
TRBV6-5,-,TRBJ1-2,TRBD1,CASSFSTGASDGYTF,TGTGCCAGCAGTTTTTCGACAGGGGCTTCCGATGGCTACACCTTC
TRBV12-5,-,TRBJ1-2,-,CASGLVPNSHYYTF,TGTGCTAGTGGTTTGGTACCGAATAGCCACTACTACACCTTC
TRBV19,few,TRBJ2-6,-,CASSSLGEGDGANVLTF,TGTGCCAGTAGTAGCCTTGGGGAGGGGGACGGGGCCAACGTCCTGACTTTC
TRBV10-2,few,TRBJ2-1,TRBD1,CASSEGSDRDYNEQFF,TGCGCCAGCAGTGAGGGTTCGGACAGGGACTACAATGAGCAGTTCTTC
TRBV28,-,TRBJ2-5,TRBD2,CASTGGEGQETQYF,TGTGCCAGCACCGGGGGGGAGGGGCAAGAGACCCAGTACTTC
TRBV5-4,-,TRBJ2-7,-,CASSSRPPSSSYEQYF,TGTGCCAGCAGTTCCAGGCCCCCAAGCAGCTCCTACGAGCAGTACTTC
TRBV7-6,-,TRBJ2-7,-,CASSLLAKNSYEQYF,TGTGCCAGCAGCTTATTAGCCAAGAACTCCTACGAGCAGTACTTC
TRBV2,-,TRBJ1-5,-,CASSEAPTTGTNQPQHF,TGTGCCAGCAGTGAAGCCCCCACCACAGGGACCAATCAGCCCCAGCATTTT
TRBV9,-,TRBJ2-3,TRBD1,CASSSGPGQSTDTQYF,TGTGCCAGCAGCTCCGGACCGGGACAGAGCACAGATACGCAGTATTTT
TRBV7-6,-,TRBJ2-1,TRBD1,CASSSGQGSSYNEQFF,TGTGCCAGCAGCTCGGGACAGGGGAGCTCCTACAATGAGCAGTTCTTC
TRBV7-9,once,TRBJ1-1,-,CASSLEGHNTEAFF,TGTGCCAGCAGCTTAGAGGGACATAACACTGAAGCTTTCTTT
TRBV6-5,-,TRBJ1-3,-,CASRLNSGNTIYF,TGTGCCAGCAGACTGAACTCTGGAAACACCATATATTTT
TRBV19,-,TRBJ1-1,-,CASSHGSEAFF,TGTGCCAGTTCCCATGGGAGTGAAGCTTTCTTT
TRBV13,once,TRBJ1-1,-,CASSLGQQAFF,TGTGCCAGCAGCTTAGGACAGCAAGCTTTCTTT
TRBV24-1,-,TRBJ1-3,-,CATSRDLGSHSGNTIYF,TGTGCCACCAGTCGAGATTTAGGGAGTCATTCTGGAAACACCATATATTTT
TRBV6-6,-,TRBJ1-2,TRBD1,CASSHRQGTNYGYTF,TGTGCCAGCAGCCACCGACAGGGGACTAACTATGGCTACACCTTC
TRBV6-2/TRBV6-3,-,TRBJ2-5,TRBD2,CASSFAAGVGTQYF,TGTGCCAGCAGTTTCGCGGCGGGAGTGGGGACCCAGTACTTC
TRBV11-2,-,TRBJ1-1,TRBD1,CASSPRQGARTEAFF,TGTGCCAGCAGCCCAAGGCAGGGGGCGAGAACTGAAGCTTTCTTT
TRBV6-1,once,TRBJ1-1,TRBD1,CASSEPGQMNTEAFF,TGTGCCAGCAGTGAACCGGGACAGATGAACACTGAAGCTTTCTTT
TRBV10-3,-,TRBJ2-1,TRBD2,CAITTGLAGYNEQFF,TGTGCCATCACCACCGGACTAGCGGGGTACAATGAGCAGTTCTTC
TRBV20-1,-,TRBJ1-1,TRBD1,CSAPTGAKAFF,TGCAGTGCTCCGACAGGGGCCAAAGCTTTCTTT
TRBV7-9,-,TRBJ1-1,-,CASSPPIPTEAFF,TGTGCCAGCAGTCCCCCTATTCCAACTGAAGCTTTCTTT
TRBV5-1,-,TRBJ2-1,TRBD2,CASSLTSSGGIGTYNEQFF,TGCGCCAGCAGCTTGACGTCTAGCGGGGGCATCGGGACCTACAATGAGCAGTTCTTC
TRBV11-1,-,TRBJ2-1,TRBD2,CASSLGGLAGYNEQFF,TGTGCCAGCAGCTTAGGAGGACTAGCGGGGTACAATGAGCAGTTCTTC
TRBV5-1,-,TRBJ1-6,-,CASSLEAGDSPLHF,TGCGCCAGCAGCTTGGAGGCAGGGGATTCACCCCTCCACTTT
TRBV12-5,-,TRBJ2-5,TRBD2,CASGSGGLAQETQYF,TGTGCTAGTGGTTCCGGGGGACTAGCCCAAGAGACCCAGTACTTC
TRBV28,-,TRBJ2-7,TRBD2,CASSPRLAGAHEQYF,TGTGCCAGCAGCCCCCGGTTAGCGGGAGCCCACGAGCAGTACTTC
TRBV5-1,once,TRBJ2-3,-,CASMTTYQTDTSTDTQYF,TGCGCCAGCATGACGACCTACCAGACAGACACTAGCACAGATACGCAGTATTTT
TRBV7-6,-,TRBJ1-4,-,CASSLIDSLNEKLFF,TGTGCCAGCAGCTTGATTGACAGCTTGAATGAAAAACTGTTTTTT
TRBV13,-,TRBJ1-5,-,CASSLGLGGNQPQHF,TGTGCCAGCAGCTTAGGTCTAGGGGGAAATCAGCCCCAGCATTTT